The clone carrying this T cell receptor (beta chain) was seen once. This entry comes from a study of blood T cell repertoires in COVID-19. Whole-study context: Acute and convalescent COVID-19 samples came from the United States, Italy and Spain. T cells, B-cell-depleted T cells, or PBMCs supplied cDNA or gDNA.

Source study methods: Amplifying reference gene primers gave estimates of nucleated cell counts. Generated by immunoSEQ multiplex PCR, the TCRdb table keeps only in-frame clones and is missing some. Clone size and the V and J calls come from that table; the DNA yielded D and trimming. The table lists more than 150,000 clones, around 85% of them singletons. The CDR3 length is 17 residues. The germline V and J ends were trimmed by 1 base and 2 bases, with 15 bases remaining between them. The germline V gene has CDR1 LNHDA and CDR2 SQIVND (reference sequence). V gene TRBV19 combines with J gene TRBJ2-1, with D possibly being TRBD1 (5 bases). This receptor was obtained from a woman in her sixties or seventies with acute or convalescent COVID-19. The sequencing sample was made of peripheral blood. In DNA, the CDR3 is TGTGCCAGTAGTATAGGTGGGTGGCAGGGTACCTACAATGAGCAGTTCTTC. Its protein product is CASSIGGWQGTYNEQFF. Full variable domain (outside the CDR3, taken from reference TRBV19 and TRBJ2-1): DGGITQSPKYLFRKEGQNVTLSCEQNLNHDAMYWYRQDPGQGLRLIYYSQIVNDFQKGDIAEGYSVSREKKESFPLTVTSAQKNPTAFYLCASSIGGWQGTYNEQFFGPGTRLTVL.